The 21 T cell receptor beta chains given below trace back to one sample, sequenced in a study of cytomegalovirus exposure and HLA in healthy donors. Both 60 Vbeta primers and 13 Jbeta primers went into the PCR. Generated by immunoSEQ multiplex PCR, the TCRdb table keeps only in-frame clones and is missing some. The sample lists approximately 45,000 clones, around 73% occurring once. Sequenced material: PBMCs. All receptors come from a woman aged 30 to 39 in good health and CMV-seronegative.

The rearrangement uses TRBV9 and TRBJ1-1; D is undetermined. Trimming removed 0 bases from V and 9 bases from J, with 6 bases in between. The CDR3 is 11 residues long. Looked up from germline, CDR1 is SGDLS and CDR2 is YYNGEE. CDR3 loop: CASSVGEKAFF. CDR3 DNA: TGTGCCAGCAGCGTAGGTGAGAAAGCTTTCTTT.

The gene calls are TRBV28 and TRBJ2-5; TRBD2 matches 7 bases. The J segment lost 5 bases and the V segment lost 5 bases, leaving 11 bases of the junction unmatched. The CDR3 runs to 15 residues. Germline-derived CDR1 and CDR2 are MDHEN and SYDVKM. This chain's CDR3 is CASSPSRGWLETQYF. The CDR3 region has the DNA TGTGCCAGCAGTCCCTCGCGGGGGTGGTTGGAGACCCAGTACTTC.

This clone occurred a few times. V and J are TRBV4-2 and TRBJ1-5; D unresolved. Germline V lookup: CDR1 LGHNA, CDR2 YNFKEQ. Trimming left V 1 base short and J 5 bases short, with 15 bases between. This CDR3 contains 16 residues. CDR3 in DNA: TGTGCCAGCAGCCAAGCTCGAGGCAGCCGGGATCAGCCCCAGCATTTT. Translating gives CASSQARGSRDQPQHF.

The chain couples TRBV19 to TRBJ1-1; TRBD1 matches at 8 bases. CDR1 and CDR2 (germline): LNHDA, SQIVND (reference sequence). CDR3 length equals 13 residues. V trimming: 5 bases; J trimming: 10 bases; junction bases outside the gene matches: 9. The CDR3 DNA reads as TGTGCCAGTAGTCAAGGATTACAGGGGGGAGCTTTCTTT. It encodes CASSQGLQGGAFF.

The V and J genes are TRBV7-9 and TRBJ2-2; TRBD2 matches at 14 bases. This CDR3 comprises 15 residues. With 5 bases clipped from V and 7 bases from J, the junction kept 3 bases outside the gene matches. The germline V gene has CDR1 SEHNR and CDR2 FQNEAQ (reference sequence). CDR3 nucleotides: TGTGCCAGCAGCAACGGGACTAGCGGGGGCGGGGAGCTGTTTTTT. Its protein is CASSNGTSGGGELFF.

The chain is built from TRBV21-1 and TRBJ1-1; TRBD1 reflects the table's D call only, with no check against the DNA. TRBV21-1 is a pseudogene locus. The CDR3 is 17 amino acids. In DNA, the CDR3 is TGTGCCAGCAGCAAAGGGCGGGACAGAACTATGAACACTGAAGCTTTCTTT. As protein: CASSKGRDRTMNTEAFF.

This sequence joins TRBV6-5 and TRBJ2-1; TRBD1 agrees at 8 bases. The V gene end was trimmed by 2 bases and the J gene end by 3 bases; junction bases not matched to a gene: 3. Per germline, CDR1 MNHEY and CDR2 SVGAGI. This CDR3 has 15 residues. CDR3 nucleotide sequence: TGTGCCAGCAGTTACCAGGACAGGGTCTACAATGAGCAGTTCTTC. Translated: CASSYQDRVYNEQFF.

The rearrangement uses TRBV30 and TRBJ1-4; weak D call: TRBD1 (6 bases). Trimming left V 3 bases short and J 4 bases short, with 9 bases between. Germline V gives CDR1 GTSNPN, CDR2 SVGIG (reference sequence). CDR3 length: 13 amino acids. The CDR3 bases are TGTGCCTGGAGAAGGGGGATTAATGAAAAACTGTTTTTT. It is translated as CAWRRGINEKLFF.

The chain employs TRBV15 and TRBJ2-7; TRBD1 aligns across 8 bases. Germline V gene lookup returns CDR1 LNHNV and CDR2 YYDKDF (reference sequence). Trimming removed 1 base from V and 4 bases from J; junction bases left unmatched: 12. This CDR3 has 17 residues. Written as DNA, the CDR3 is TGTGCCACCAGCAGAGGCCGTGGACAGGGTTCCTCTTACGAGCAGTACTTC. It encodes CATSRGRGQGSSYEQYF.

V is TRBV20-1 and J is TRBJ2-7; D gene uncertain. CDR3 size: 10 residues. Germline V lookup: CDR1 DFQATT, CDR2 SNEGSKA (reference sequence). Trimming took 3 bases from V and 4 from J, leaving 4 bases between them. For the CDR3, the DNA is TGCAGTGCTAGCGGGTACGAGCAGTACTTC. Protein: CSASGYEQYF.

The CDR3 loop reads CSVDLYQETQYF. The CDR3, as DNA: TGCAGCGTTGACTTGTACCAAGAGACCCAGTACTTC. J is TRBJ2-5 and V is TRBV29-1; D is ambiguous. Germline lookup yields CDR1 SQVTM and CDR2 ANQGSEA. The germline V and J ends were trimmed by 3 bases and 0 bases, with 5 bases remaining between them. CDR3 length: 12 amino acids.

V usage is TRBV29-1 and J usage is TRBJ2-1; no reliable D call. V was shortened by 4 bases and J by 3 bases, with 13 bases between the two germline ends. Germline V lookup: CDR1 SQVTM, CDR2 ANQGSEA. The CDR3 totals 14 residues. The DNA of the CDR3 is TGCAGCGTTGTACCCGAGCCGGTCTACAATGAGCAGTTCTTC. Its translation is CSVVPEPVYNEQFF.

CDR3 loop: CASRWRTGSYEQYF. As DNA, the CDR3 is TGTGCCAGCAGGTGGAGGACAGGTTCCTACGAGCAGTACTTC. This chain uses TRBV6-1 with TRBJ2-7, with 7 nucleotides matching TRBD1. The length of the CDR3 is 14 residues. Germline loops: CDR1 MNHNS, CDR2 SASEGT. After removal of 6 bases from V and 1 base from J, the junction contained 6 bases not matched to a gene.

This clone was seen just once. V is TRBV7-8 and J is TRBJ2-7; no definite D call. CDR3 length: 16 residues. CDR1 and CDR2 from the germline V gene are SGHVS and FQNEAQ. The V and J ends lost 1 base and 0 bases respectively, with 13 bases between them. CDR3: CASSLGGSDLSYEQYF. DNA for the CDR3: TGTGCCAGCAGCTTAGGTGGTAGTGATCTCTCCTACGAGCAGTACTTC.

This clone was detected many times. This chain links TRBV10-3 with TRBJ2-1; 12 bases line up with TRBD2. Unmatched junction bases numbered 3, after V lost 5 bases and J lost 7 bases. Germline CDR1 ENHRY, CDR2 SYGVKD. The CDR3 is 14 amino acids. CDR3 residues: CAISLAGGENEQFF. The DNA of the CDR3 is TGTGCCATCAGTCTAGCGGGAGGGGAAAATGAGCAGTTCTTC.

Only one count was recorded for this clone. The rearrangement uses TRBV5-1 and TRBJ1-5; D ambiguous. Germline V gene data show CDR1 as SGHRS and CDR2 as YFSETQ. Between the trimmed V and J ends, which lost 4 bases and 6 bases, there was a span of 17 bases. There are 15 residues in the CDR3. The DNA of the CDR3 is TGCGCCAGCAGCGACGACGGAGGGCCTGGTCAGCCCCAGCATTTT. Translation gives CASSDDGGPGQPQHF. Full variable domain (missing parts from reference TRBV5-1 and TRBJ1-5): KAGVTQTPRYLIKTRGQQVTLSCSPISGHRSVSWYQQTPGQGLQFLFEYFSETQRNKGNFPGRFSGRQFSNSRSEMNVSTLELGDSALYLCASSDDGGPGQPQHFGDGTRLSIL.

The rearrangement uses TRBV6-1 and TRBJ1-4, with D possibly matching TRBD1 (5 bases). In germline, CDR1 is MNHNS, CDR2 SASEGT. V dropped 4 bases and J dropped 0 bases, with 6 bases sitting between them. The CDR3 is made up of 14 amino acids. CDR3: CASSVTATNEKLFF. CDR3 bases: TGTGCCAGCAGTGTGACAGCAACTAATGAAAAACTGTTTTTT.

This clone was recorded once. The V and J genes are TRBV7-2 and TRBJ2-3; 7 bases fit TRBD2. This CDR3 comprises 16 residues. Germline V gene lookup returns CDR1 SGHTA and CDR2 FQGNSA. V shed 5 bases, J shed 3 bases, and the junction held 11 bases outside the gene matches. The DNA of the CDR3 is TGTGCCAGCAGCCCCGGCAGACGAGCGGGGACAGATACGCAGTATTTT. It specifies CASSPGRRAGTDTQYF. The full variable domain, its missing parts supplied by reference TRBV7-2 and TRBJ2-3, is GAGVSQSPSNKVTEKGKDVELRCDPISGHTALYWYRQSLGQGLEFLIYFQGNSAPDKSGLPSDRFSAERTGGSVSTLTIQRTQQEDSAVYLCASSPGRRAGTDTQYFGPGTRLTVL.

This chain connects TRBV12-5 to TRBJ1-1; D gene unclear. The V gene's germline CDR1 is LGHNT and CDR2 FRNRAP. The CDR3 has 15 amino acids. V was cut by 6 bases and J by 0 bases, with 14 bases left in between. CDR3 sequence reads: CASGPPDKLNTEAFF. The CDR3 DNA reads TGTGCTAGTGGACCGCCTGACAAGTTGAACACTGAAGCTTTCTTT.

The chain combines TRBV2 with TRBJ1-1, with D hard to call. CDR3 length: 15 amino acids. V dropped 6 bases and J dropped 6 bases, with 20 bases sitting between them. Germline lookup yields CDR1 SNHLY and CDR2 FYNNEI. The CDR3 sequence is CASRKGSVAAPEAFF. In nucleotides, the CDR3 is TGTGCCAGCAGGAAAGGCTCAGTAGCGGCTCCTGAAGCTTTCTTT. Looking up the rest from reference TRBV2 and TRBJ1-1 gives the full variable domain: EPEVTQTPSHQVTQMGQEVILRCVPISNHLYFYWYRQILGQKVEFLVSFYNNEISEKSEIFDDQFSVERPDGSNFTLKIRSTKLEDSAMYFCASRKGSVAAPEAFFGQGTRLTVV.

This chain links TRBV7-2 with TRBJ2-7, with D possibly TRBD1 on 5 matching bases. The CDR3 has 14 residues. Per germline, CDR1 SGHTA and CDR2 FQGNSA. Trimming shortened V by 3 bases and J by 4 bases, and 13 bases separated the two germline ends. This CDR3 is CASSFQGEIYEQYF. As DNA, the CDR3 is TGTGCCAGCAGCTTTCAGGGTGAGATTTACGAGCAGTACTTC. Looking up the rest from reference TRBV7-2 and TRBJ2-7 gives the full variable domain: GAGVSQSPSNKVTEKGKDVELRCDPISGHTALYWYRQSLGQGLEFLIYFQGNSAPDKSGLPSDRFSAERTGGSVSTLTIQRTQQEDSAVYLCASSFQGEIYEQYFGPGTRLTVT.